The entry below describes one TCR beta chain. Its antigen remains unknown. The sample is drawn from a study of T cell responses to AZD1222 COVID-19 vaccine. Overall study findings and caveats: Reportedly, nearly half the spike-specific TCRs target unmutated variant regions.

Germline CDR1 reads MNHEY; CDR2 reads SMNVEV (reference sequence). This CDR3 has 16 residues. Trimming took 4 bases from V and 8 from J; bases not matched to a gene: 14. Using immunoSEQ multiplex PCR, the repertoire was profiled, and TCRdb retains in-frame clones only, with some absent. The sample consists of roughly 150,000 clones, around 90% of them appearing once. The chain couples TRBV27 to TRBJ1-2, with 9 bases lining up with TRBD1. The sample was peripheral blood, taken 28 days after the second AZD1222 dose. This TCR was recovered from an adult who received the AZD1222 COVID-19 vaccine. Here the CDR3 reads CASSWGQGIFFGGYTF. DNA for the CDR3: TGTGCCAGCAGTTGGGGACAGGGAATCTTCTTCGGAGGCTACACCTTC.